These 30 T cell receptor beta chains were all obtained from the same sample, sequenced in a study of blood T cell repertoires in COVID-19. The method was immunoSEQ multiplex PCR; TCRdb's version includes in-frame clones alone and lacks a portion of them. The sample has about 180,000 clones; 80% to 90% are singletons. The material sequenced was peripheral blood. The receptor source for this set is a man in his sixties with acute or convalescent COVID-19.

The chain couples TRBV2 to TRBJ1-6; no firm D call. Germline V gene data show CDR1 as SNHLY and CDR2 as FYNNEI. CDR3 length: 15 residues. V was trimmed by 6 bases and J by 7 bases, leaving 16 bases between them. In DNA, the CDR3 is TGTGCCAGCAGAGCCACGGGTTGGAAGAATTCACCCCTCCACTTT. Its protein is CASRATGWKNSPLHF.

The rearrangement links TRBV27 to TRBJ2-2; 12 nucleotides match TRBD2. Germline V lookup: CDR1 MNHEY, CDR2 SMNVEV (reference sequence). The CDR3 spans 15 residues. After removal of 7 bases from V and 4 bases from J, the junction contained 4 bases not matched to a gene. DNA for the CDR3: TGTGCCAGCACCCGACTAGCGGGAGTCACCGGGGAGCTGTTTTTT. Translated: CASTRLAGVTGELFF.

The chain couples TRBV19 to TRBJ1-1; D possibly corresponds to TRBD1 (5 bases). CDR3 length: 16 amino acids. Germline V gives CDR1 LNHDA, CDR2 SQIVND (reference sequence). V was trimmed by 3 bases and J by 0 bases, leaving 14 bases between them. This CDR3 reads CASSIGRDSMNTEAFF. The CDR3 DNA sequence: TGTGCCAGTAGTATTGGCCGGGACTCGATGAACACTGAAGCTTTCTTT.

This clone appeared a single time. The chain joins TRBV11-1 to TRBJ2-7; tentative D call: TRBD2 (6 bases). Germline lookup yields CDR1 SGHAT and CDR2 FQDESV (reference sequence). V was shortened by 3 bases and J by 4 bases, with 13 bases between the two germline ends. CDR3 length equals 14 residues. The CDR3 coding sequence is TGTGCCAGCAGCTTTACGAGCGGGCGGTACGAGCAGTACTTC. Its translation is CASSFTSGRYEQYF.

The chain links TRBV7-2 to TRBJ2-2; D is perhaps TRBD1 (6 bases). Germline CDR1 and CDR2: SGHTA and FQGNSA. Trimming took off 4 bases at V and 4 bases at J, with 13 bases between the two ends. The CDR3 sequence is 15 residues long. CDR3 nucleotides: TGTGCCAGCAGCTCGACGACAGGAGGCACCGGGGAGCTGTTTTTT. It is translated as CASSSTTGGTGELFF.

This clone was detected only a few times. The gene calls are TRBV11-2 and TRBJ1-6, with D possibly being TRBD1 (6 bases). The V end was cut by 2 bases, the J end by 2 bases, with 19 bases between. Germline assignment: CDR1 SGHAT and CDR2 FQNNGV. This CDR3 contains 19 residues. CDR3: CASSLRGQSLVTYNSPLHF. CDR3 sequence (DNA): TGTGCCAGCAGCTTAAGAGGACAGAGTTTAGTCACCTATAATTCACCCCTCCACTTT. The whole variable domain, remainder taken from reference TRBV11-2 and TRBJ1-6, is EAGVAQSPRYKIIEKRQSVAFWCNPISGHATLYWYQQILGQGPKLLIQFQNNGVVDDSQLPKDRFSAERLKGVDSTLKIQPAKLEDSAVYLCASSLRGQSLVTYNSPLHFGNGTRLTVT.

The table lists this clone with a count of one. The CDR3 here is CASSKGLAGVQDTQYF. The CDR3 region has the DNA TGTGCCAGCAGCAAGGGACTAGCGGGAGTTCAGGATACGCAGTATTTT. The gene calls are TRBV7-6 and TRBJ2-3; 14 nucleotides match TRBD2. The V gene end was trimmed by 5 bases and the J gene end by 6 bases; junction bases not matched to a gene: 7. Germline CDR1 SGHVS, CDR2 FNYEAQ. The CDR3 is made up of 16 amino acids.

V usage is TRBV5-1 and J usage is TRBJ1-1; D remains unclear. CDR3 size: 13 residues. Trimming cost V 1 base and J 2 bases, with 6 bases left between them. Germline V gives CDR1 SGHRS, CDR2 YFSETQ. In nucleotides, the CDR3 is TGCGCCAGCAGCTTGTATAGCAACACTGAAGCTTTCTTT. Amino acids: CASSLYSNTEAFF. The full variable domain, completed using reference TRBV5-1 and TRBJ1-1, is KAGVTQTPRYLIKTRGQQVTLSCSPISGHRSVSWYQQTPGQGLQFLFEYFSETQRNKGNFPGRFSGRQFSNSRSEMNVSTLELGDSALYLCASSLYSNTEAFFGQGTRLTVV.

Notes on this clone: Sequence at one end of the junction differs from germline and may be a read error. The chain combines TRBV12-3 or TRBV12-4 with TRBJ2-1, with 7 bases that match TRBD1. The CDR3 sequence is 13 residues long. The CDR3 is CASSPNARQGTIF. The CDR3 coding sequence is TGTGCCAGCAGTCCTAACGCCAGACAGGGCACAATCTTC.

J is TRBJ2-4 and V is TRBV6-6, with D uncertain. The CDR3 is 12 amino acids. The V and J ends lost 8 bases and 8 bases respectively, with 13 bases between them. Per germline, CDR1 MNHNY and CDR2 SVGAGI (reference sequence). The CDR3 DNA reads TGTGCCAGCTCTCGAGGTTTGGACATTCAGTACTTC. This codes for CASSRGLDIQYF.

The V call is TRBV6-5, the J call TRBJ2-1; TRBD1 agrees at 10 bases. CDR1 and CDR2 (germline): MNHEY, SVGAGI. This CDR3 is 14 amino acids long. With 4 bases clipped from V and 7 bases from J, the junction kept 4 bases outside the gene matches. The CDR3 sequence is CASSFRTGGNEQFF. DNA for the CDR3: TGTGCCAGCAGTTTTAGGACAGGGGGAAATGAGCAGTTCTTC.

The rearrangement joins TRBV6-5 to TRBJ1-5; D may be TRBD1 (6 bases). This CDR3 has 13 amino acids. Germline V gives CDR1 MNHEY, CDR2 SVGAGI. V lost 6 bases and J lost 4, with 10 bases in between. CDR3 sequence: CASRPDRNQPQHF. The CDR3 coding sequence is TGTGCCAGCAGACCCGACAGGAATCAGCCCCAGCATTTT.

J is TRBJ2-1 and V is TRBV2; TRBD2 matches at 10 bases. CDR1 is SNHLY and CDR2 is FYNNEI in the germline V gene. Losses at the gene ends were 4 bases for V and 10 bases for J; bases not matched to a gene: 4. The CDR3 contains 13 residues. DNA of the CDR3: TGTGCCAGCAGTGGACTAGCGGGCATAGAGCAGTTCTTC. Its protein is CASSGLAGIEQFF.

This clone was seen a few times. The chain joins TRBV5-5 to TRBJ2-3; 12 bases match TRBD2. This CDR3 is 17 amino acids long. Per germline, CDR1 SGHKS and CDR2 YYEKEE (reference sequence). Germline trimming cut 0 bases from V and 0 bases from J; bases unmatched to any gene: 2. CDR3 in amino acids: CASSLAGTSGSTDTQYF. The CDR3 bases are TGTGCCAGCAGCTTGGCCGGGACTAGCGGGAGCACAGATACGCAGTATTTT. Full variable domain (missing parts from reference TRBV5-5 and TRBJ2-3): DAGVTQSPTHLIKTRGQQVTLRCSPISGHKSVSWYQQVLGQGPQFIFQYYEKEERGRGNFPDRFSARQFPNYSSELNVNALLLGDSALYLCASSLAGTSGSTDTQYFGPGTRLTVL.

CDR3 sequence: CASSRFFTGTGHEKLFF. The CDR3 bases are TGTGCCAGCAGCCGATTTTTTACCGGGACAGGTCATGAAAAACTGTTTTTT. The chain carries TRBV6-6 and TRBJ1-4; 8 bases are shared with TRBD1. The CDR3 runs 17 residues. The junction had 15 bases not matched to a gene; V was cut back by 6 bases and J by 6 bases. From germline, CDR1 is MNHNY and CDR2 SVGAGI (reference sequence).

The J gene is TRBJ2-1, the V gene TRBV7-3; 10 bases fit TRBD2. Germline V gene lookup returns CDR1 SGHTA and CDR2 FQGTGA. The V gene end was trimmed by 5 bases and the J gene end by 6 bases; junction bases not matched to a gene: 4. This CDR3 contains 14 residues. CDR3 sequence: CASSASGSINEQFF. The CDR3 coding sequence is TGTGCCAGCAGCGCTAGCGGGAGCATCAATGAGCAGTTCTTC. Using reference TRBV7-3 and TRBJ2-1 for the parts outside the CDR3, the full variable domain is GAGVSQTPSNKVTEKGKYVELRCDPISGHTALYWYRQSLGQGPEFLIYFQGTGAADDSGLPNDRFFAVRPEGSVSTLKIQRTERGDSAVYLCASSASGSINEQFFGPGTRLTVL.

The chain uses TRBV27 and TRBJ2-7, with D tentatively TRBD2 (6 bases). This CDR3 comprises 13 residues. The V end was cut by 7 bases, the J end by 7 bases, with 17 bases between. Germline assignment: CDR1 MNHEY and CDR2 SMNVEV (reference sequence). CDR3 sequence: CASTKPGLPEQYF. Written as DNA, the CDR3 is TGTGCCAGCACCAAGCCGGGACTCCCGGAGCAGTACTTC.

In this sample, this clone turned up once. This sequence joins TRBV27 and TRBJ2-1, with 16 bases identical to TRBD2. Germline CDR1 is MNHEY and CDR2 is SMNVEV (reference sequence). Unmatched junction bases numbered 7, after V lost 2 bases and J lost 6 bases. CDR3 size: 18 residues. The CDR3 loop is CASSLLGLAGGPSNEQFF. The CDR3 DNA sequence: TGTGCCAGCAGTTTACTGGGACTAGCGGGAGGGCCCTCCAATGAGCAGTTCTTC.

This sequence joins TRBV6-5 and TRBJ1-2; D unresolved. The V gene lost 2 bases and the J gene lost 4 bases, with 8 bases spanning the gap. CDR3 length: 13 amino acids. The germline gives CDR1 MNHEY, CDR2 SVGAGI. CDR3 region: CASSYAQLYGYTF. CDR3 nucleotides: TGTGCCAGCAGTTACGCACAGCTCTATGGCTACACCTTC.

This chain joins TRBV28 and TRBJ2-7, with TRBD2 identical over 9 bases. The CDR3 has 15 amino acids. Germline V gene lookup returns CDR1 MDHEN and CDR2 SYDVKM. Germline trimming cut 3 bases from V and 2 bases from J; bases unmatched to any gene: 5. The CDR3: CASSFLAGPTYEQYF. DNA of the CDR3: TGTGCCAGCAGTTTTCTAGCGGGGCCTACCTACGAGCAGTACTTC. Drawing the rest from reference TRBV28 and TRBJ2-7, the complete variable domain is DVKVTQSSRYLVKRTGEKVFLECVQDMDHENMFWYRQDPGLGLRLIYFSYDVKMKEKGDIPEGYSVSREKKERFSLILESASTNQTSMYLCASSFLAGPTYEQYFGPGTRLTVT.

This clone was counted once. This chain links TRBV28 with TRBJ2-7, with unresolved D. Germline assignment: CDR1 MDHEN and CDR2 SYDVKM. Trimming stripped 1 base from V and 3 bases from J, with 7 bases between. The CDR3 loop spans 13 amino acids. The CDR3 protein is CASSLSRFYEQYF. The CDR3 coding sequence is TGTGCCAGCAGTTTATCTAGGTTCTACGAGCAGTACTTC.

Written as DNA, the CDR3 is TGTGCCAGCAGTTTAGGGACAGGGTTAGCCTACAATGAGCAGTTCTTC. Its translation is CASSLGTGLAYNEQFF. This chain uses TRBV28 with TRBJ2-1, with 9 bases that match TRBD1. Trimming cost V 2 bases and J 2 bases; bases outside gene matches: 4. The CDR3 runs to 16 residues. Per germline, CDR1 MDHEN and CDR2 SYDVKM.

The chain has TRBV2 and TRBJ2-2, with TRBD2 identical over 14 bases. The germline CDR1 and CDR2 sequences are SNHLY and FYNNEI. Trimming removed 6 bases from V and 2 bases from J; junction bases left unmatched: 11. This CDR3 comprises 19 residues. For the CDR3, the DNA is TGTGCCAGCAGCGGGCCGGGGACTAGCGGGAGTTTTAACACCGGGGAGCTGTTTTTT. The encoded protein is CASSGPGTSGSFNTGELFF.

V usage is TRBV5-8 and J usage is TRBJ1-5, with no clear D. Trimming cost V 2 bases and J 0 bases, with 12 bases left between them. Germline V gene lookup returns CDR1 SGHTS and CDR2 YDEGEE. The CDR3 has 16 amino acids. The CDR3, as DNA: TGTGCCAGCAGCTTATATACGGGGTATAGCAATCAGCCCCAGCATTTT. Encoded protein: CASSLYTGYSNQPQHF.

The V gene is TRBV28, the J gene TRBJ1-2; TRBD1 is a possible D gene (5 bases). Between the trimmed V and J ends, which lost 5 bases and 1 base, there was a span of 11 bases. This CDR3 is 14 amino acids long. The germline CDR1 and CDR2 sequences are MDHEN and SYDVKM. CDR3 sequence: CASSRGDGNYGYTF. The CDR3 DNA reads TGTGCCAGCAGTCGGGGGGACGGTAACTATGGCTACACCTTC.

The rearrangement links TRBV2 to TRBJ1-4, with D possibly matching TRBD1 (5 bases). The CDR3 totals 15 residues. The germline V and J ends were trimmed by 8 bases and 7 bases, with 20 bases remaining between them. The germline gives CDR1 SNHLY, CDR2 FYNNEI. The CDR3 loop reads CASSRGGGTGEKLFF. CDR3 coding DNA: TGTGCCAGCTCCCGGGGCGGGGGAACTGGTGAAAAACTGTTTTTT.

This clone was counted a few times. V is TRBV7-3 and J is TRBJ2-7, with D tentatively TRBD2 (6 bases). This CDR3 has 15 amino acids. CDR1 SGHTA and CDR2 FQGTGA come from the germline V gene. V lost 5 bases to trimming and J lost 2 bases, with 16 bases between them. The DNA for the CDR3 is TGTGCCAGCAGCCCGGACGGAGCGGGTACCTACGAGCAGTACTTC. Amino acid sequence: CASSPDGAGTYEQYF.

A single count supports this clone. The chain couples TRBV25-1 to TRBJ2-7; D not certain. The CDR3 contains 14 residues. Trimming stripped 2 bases from V and 5 bases from J, with 13 bases between. Per germline, CDR1 MGHDK and CDR2 SYGVNS. The CDR3 DNA follows: TGTGCCAGCAGTGAAGCTGGCTTGGCCCACGAGCAGTACTTC. This codes for CASSEAGLAHEQYF.

V gene TRBV2 combines with J gene TRBJ2-1; D perhaps matches TRBD2 (5 bases). CDR1 and CDR2 (germline): SNHLY, FYNNEI. The V end lost 8 bases, the J end lost 7 bases, and 18 bases lay between the germline ends. This CDR3 comprises 14 residues. The CDR3 reads CASGSDGLENEQFF. The DNA of the CDR3 is TGTGCCAGCGGGTCGGACGGACTCGAAAATGAGCAGTTCTTC.

The CDR3 coding sequence is TGTGCCAGCAACCACTTGGACAGGGGTGAAGCTTTCTTT. Amino acids: CASNHLDRGEAFF. V is TRBV5-5 and J is TRBJ1-1, with 9 bases that match TRBD1. Germline trimming cut 6 bases from V and 7 bases from J; bases unmatched to any gene: 7. Per germline, CDR1 SGHKS and CDR2 YYEKEE (reference sequence). There are 13 residues in the CDR3.